The T cell receptor beta chain described here comes from a study of cytomegalovirus exposure and HLA in healthy donors. Broader study findings: Presence/absence comparisons presumed near-even sequencing depth among donors. A later analysis found TCR association rates differed by HLA locus, highest for DRB1 and lowest for HLA-C.

60 Vbeta and 13 Jbeta primers were used in PCR. The repertoire was sequenced with immunoSEQ multiplex PCR; TCRdb's copy has only in-frame clones and lacks some. The sample records under 250,000 clones, about 80% being singletons. This clone was counted a few times. Its antigen remains unidentified. Healthy bone marrow donors supplied every sample. Trimming took 1 base from V and 0 from J, leaving 10 bases between them. This CDR3 has 15 residues. Germline CDR1 reads SGHDT; CDR2 reads YYEEEE. The sequenced material came from PBMCs. The source of this sequence is a man younger than 35 in good health and CMV-seronegative. The rearrangement links TRBV5-6 to TRBJ1-1; no clear D. The CDR3 DNA reads TGTGCCAGCAGCTTGTGGCGGATGATGAACACTGAAGCTTTCTTT. Translation gives CASSLWRMMNTEAFF.